This record looks at one T cell receptor (beta chain) sequence and its context. These data belong to a study of blood T cell repertoires in COVID-19. Study at large: From the United States, Italy and Spain came samples of acute and convalescent COVID-19. Sample material is recorded as cDNA or gDNA derived from T cells, B-cell-depleted T cells, or PBMCs.

Authors' data handling: Nucleated cell counts were estimated from reference gene primer amplification. Clones were sequenced by immunoSEQ multiplex PCR, and TCRdb holds only the in-frame ones, with some missing. That table is the source of V, J and clone size, and D and trimming were worked out from the DNA. The table lists around 140,000 clones, 80% of them singletons. This sequence was found in a man aged 65 to 79 who had recovered from COVID-19. The sequenced sample consisted of peripheral blood.

The DNA of the CDR3 is TGTGCCAGCAGCGCTAGACTAGCCTCAGAGACCCAGTACTTC. This codes for CASSARLASETQYF. J is TRBJ2-5 and V is TRBV9; 7 bases line up with TRBD2. This CDR3 region has 14 residues. V lost 3 bases, J lost 4 bases, and 6 bases stayed unmatched. From germline, CDR1 is SGDLS and CDR2 YYNGEE.